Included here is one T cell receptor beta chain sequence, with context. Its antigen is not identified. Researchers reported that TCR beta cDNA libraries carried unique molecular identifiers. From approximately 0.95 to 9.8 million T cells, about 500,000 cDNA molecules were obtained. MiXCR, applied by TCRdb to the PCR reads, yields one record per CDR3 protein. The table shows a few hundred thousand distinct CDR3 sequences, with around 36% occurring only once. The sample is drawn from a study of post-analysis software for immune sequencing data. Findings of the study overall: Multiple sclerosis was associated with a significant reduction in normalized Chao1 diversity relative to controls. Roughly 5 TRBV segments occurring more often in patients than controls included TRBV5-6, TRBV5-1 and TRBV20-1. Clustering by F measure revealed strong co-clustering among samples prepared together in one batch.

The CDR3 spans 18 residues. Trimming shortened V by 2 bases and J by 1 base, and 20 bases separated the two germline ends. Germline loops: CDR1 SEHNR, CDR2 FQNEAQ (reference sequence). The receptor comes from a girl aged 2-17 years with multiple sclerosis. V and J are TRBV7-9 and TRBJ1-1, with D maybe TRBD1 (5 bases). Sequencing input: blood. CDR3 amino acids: CASSLSTGEGERNTEAFF. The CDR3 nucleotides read TGTGCCAGCAGCTTATCAACAGGTGAGGGTGAGAGGAACACTGAAGCTTTCTTT.